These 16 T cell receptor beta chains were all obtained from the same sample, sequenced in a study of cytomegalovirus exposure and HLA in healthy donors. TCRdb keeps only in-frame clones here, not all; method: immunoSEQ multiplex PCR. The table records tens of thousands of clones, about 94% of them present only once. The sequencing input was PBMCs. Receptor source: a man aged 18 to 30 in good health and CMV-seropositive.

The CDR3 sequence is CASETGLGRNEQFF. The DNA of the CDR3 is TGTGCCAGTGAAACGGGACTAGGCCGAAATGAGCAGTTCTTC. The V and J genes are TRBV28 and TRBJ2-1; 8 bases are a match to TRBD2. V lost 9 bases, J lost 7 bases, and 11 bases stayed unmatched. Looked up from germline, CDR1 is MDHEN and CDR2 is SYDVKM. This CDR3 spans 14 amino acids.

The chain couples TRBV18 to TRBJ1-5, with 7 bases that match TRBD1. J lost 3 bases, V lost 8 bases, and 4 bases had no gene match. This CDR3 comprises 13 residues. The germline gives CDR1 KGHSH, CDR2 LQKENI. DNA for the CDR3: TGTGCCAGCCAAGGACAGGCCAATCAGCCCCAGCATTTT. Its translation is CASQGQANQPQHF.

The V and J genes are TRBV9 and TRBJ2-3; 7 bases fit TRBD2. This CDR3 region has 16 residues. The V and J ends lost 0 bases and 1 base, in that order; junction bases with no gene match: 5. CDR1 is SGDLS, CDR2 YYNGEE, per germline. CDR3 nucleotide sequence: TGTGCCAGCAGCGTAGAACTGGGAGGGGGCACAGATACGCAGTATTTT. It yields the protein CASSVELGGGTDTQYF. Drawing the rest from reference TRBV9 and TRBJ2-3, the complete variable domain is DSGVTQTPKHLITATGQRVTLRCSPRSGDLSVYWYQQSLDQGLQFLIQYYNGEERAKGNILERFSAQQFPDLHSELNLSSLELGDSALYFCASSVELGGGTDTQYFGPGTRLTVL.

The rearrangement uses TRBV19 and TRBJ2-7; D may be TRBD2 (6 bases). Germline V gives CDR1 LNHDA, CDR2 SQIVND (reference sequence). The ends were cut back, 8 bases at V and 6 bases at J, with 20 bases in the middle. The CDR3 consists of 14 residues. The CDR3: CASSGGETRGEQYF. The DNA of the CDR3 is TGTGCCAGTTCAGGCGGGGAAACCCGGGGCGAGCAGTACTTC.

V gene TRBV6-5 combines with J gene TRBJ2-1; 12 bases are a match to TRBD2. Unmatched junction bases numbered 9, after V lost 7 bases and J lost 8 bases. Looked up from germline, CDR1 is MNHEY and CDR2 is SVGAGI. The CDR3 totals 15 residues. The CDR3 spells CASKRLAGESDEQFF. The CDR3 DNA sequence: TGTGCCAGCAAACGACTAGCGGGAGAAAGCGATGAGCAGTTCTTC.

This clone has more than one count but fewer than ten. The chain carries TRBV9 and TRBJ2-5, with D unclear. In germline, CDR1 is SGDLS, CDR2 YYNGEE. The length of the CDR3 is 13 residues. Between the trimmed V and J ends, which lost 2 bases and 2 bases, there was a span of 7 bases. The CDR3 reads CASSVSRQETQYF. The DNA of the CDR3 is TGTGCCAGCAGCGTGAGCAGGCAAGAGACCCAGTACTTC. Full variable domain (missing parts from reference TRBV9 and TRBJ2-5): DSGVTQTPKHLITATGQRVTLRCSPRSGDLSVYWYQQSLDQGLQFLIQYYNGEERAKGNILERFSAQQFPDLHSELNLSSLELGDSALYFCASSVSRQETQYFGPGTRLLVL.

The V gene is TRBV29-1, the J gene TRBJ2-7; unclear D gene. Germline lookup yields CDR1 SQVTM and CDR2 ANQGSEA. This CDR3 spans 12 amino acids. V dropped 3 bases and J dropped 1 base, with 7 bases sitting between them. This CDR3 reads CSVEESSYEQYF. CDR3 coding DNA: TGCAGCGTTGAGGAGTCATCCTACGAGCAGTACTTC.

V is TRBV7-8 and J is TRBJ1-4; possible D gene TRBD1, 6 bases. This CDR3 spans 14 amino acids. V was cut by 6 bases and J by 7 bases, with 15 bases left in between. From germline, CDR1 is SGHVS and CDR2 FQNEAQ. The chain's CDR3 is CASSPVRDIEKLFF. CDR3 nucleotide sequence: TGTGCCAGCAGTCCGGTCAGGGACATTGAAAAACTGTTTTTT.

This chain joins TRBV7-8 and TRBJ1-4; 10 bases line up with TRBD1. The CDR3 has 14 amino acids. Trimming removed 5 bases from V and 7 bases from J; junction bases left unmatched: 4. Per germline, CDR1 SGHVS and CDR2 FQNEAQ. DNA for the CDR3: TGTGCCAGCAGCGAGACAGGGGGCGGTGAAAAACTGTTTTTT. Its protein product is CASSETGGGEKLFF. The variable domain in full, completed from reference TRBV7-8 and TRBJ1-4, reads GAGVSQSPRYKVAKRGQDVALRCDPISGHVSLFWYQQALGQGPEFLTYFQNEAQLDKSGLPSDRFFAERPEGSVSTLKIQRTQQEDSAVYLCASSETGGGEKLFFGSGTQLSVL.

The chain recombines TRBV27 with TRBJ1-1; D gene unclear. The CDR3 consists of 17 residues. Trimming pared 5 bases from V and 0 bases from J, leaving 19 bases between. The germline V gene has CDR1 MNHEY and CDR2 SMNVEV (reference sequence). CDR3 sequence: CASSPDNSLYLNTEAFF. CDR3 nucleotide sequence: TGTGCCAGCAGTCCCGATAACAGCTTATACCTGAACACTGAAGCTTTCTTT.

The CDR3 DNA is TGTGCCAGCAGCCCGGGGGGCGGCGGAGGAGATACGCAGTATTTT. Residues: CASSPGGGGGDTQYF. The rearrangement links TRBV5-4 to TRBJ2-3; D possibly corresponds to TRBD2 (7 bases). Germline-derived CDR1 and CDR2 are SGHNT and YYREEE (reference sequence). V was clipped by 4 bases and J by 5 bases, with 17 bases between them. The CDR3 totals 15 residues.

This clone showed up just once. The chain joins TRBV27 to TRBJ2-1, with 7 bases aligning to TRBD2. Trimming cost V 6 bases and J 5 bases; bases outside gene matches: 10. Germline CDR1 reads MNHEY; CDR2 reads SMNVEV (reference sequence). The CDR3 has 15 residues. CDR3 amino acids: CASRDFSGSHNEQFF. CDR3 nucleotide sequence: TGTGCCAGCAGGGACTTTAGCGGGTCCCACAATGAGCAGTTCTTC.

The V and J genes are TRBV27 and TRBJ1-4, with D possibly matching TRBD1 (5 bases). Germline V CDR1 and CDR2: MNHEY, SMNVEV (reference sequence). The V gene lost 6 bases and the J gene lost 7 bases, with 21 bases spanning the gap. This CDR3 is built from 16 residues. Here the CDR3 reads CASRPRRDRGVEKLFF. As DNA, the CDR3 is TGTGCCAGCAGACCAAGGAGGGATCGGGGGGTTGAAAAACTGTTTTTT.

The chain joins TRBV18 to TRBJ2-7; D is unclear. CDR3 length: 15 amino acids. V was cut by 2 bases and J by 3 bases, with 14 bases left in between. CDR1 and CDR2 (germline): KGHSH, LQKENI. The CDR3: CASSPYVLKDYEQYF. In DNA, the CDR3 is TGTGCCAGCTCACCATACGTACTAAAGGACTACGAGCAGTACTTC.

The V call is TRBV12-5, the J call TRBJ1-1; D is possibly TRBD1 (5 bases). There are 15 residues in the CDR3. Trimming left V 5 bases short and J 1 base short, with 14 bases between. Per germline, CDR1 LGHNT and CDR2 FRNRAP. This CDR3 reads CASGPSQTGNTEAFF. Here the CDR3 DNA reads TGTGCTAGTGGTCCCAGTCAAACAGGGAACACTGAAGCTTTCTTT.

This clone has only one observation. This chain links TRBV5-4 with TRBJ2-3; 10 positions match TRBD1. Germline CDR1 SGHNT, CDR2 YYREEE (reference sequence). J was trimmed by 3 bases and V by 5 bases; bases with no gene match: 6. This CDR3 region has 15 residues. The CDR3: CASSPDRGRTDTQYF. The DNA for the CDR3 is TGTGCCAGCAGTCCGGACAGGGGGAGGACAGATACGCAGTATTTT.